This T cell receptor beta chain emerged from a study of T cell responses to AZD1222 COVID-19 vaccine. The CDR3 loop spans 15 amino acids. Germline-derived CDR1 and CDR2 are LGHDT and YNNKEL (reference sequence). Trimming pared 4 bases from V and 3 bases from J, leaving 16 bases between. This clone was observed a handful of times. Its cognate antigen is unknown. Clones were sequenced by immunoSEQ multiplex PCR, and TCRdb holds only the in-frame ones, with some missing. This table holds 57,000 or so clones, over 65% found once. Study observations and caveats: Possibly, clonal diversity was underestimated; donors were largely white British and included more females. Regions left unmutated in variants are reportedly the target of nearly half of spike-specific TCRs.

J is TRBJ2-7 and V is TRBV3-1 (or the pseudogene TRBV3-2); weak D call: TRBD1 (5 bases). The TCR was taken from an adult who received the AZD1222 COVID-19 vaccine. Material: peripheral blood, obtained 28 days after the second AZD1222 dose. CDR3 loop: CASSPAKGNGYEQYF. The DNA of the CDR3 is TGTGCCAGCAGCCCCGCTAAGGGGAATGGCTACGAGCAGTACTTC.